These T cell receptor beta chains were read from a single sample in a study of monozygotic twins with inflammatory bowel disease. TCRdb re-called the 5' RACE reads and gives one entry per CDR3 protein, without DNA. The repertoire table contains around 150,000 distinct CDR3 sequences. Sequencing used blood. Every receptor here comes from a human donor with ulcerative colitis or Crohn's disease, or a healthy co-twin of an affected twin (not recorded which). The CDR3 runs from the conserved cysteine through the conserved F or W. The order of the fields is V gene, J gene, CDR3 protein.

>TRBV12-3/TRBV12-4|TRBJ1-2
CASSPQTGDYGYTF
>TRBV28|TRBJ1-2
CASSPLGGANYGYTF
>TRBV28|TRBJ2-1
CASSSDRGIDEQFF
>TRBV7-2|TRBJ1-5
CASSLVDGGQPQHF
>TRBV20-1|TRBJ2-7
CSAKDIRVEQYF
>TRBV20-1|TRBJ2-2
CSAREGAGVNTGELFF
>TRBV7-9|TRBJ2-3
CASSWPGLAATVTQYF
>TRBV5-1|TRBJ2-1
CASSLGPENEQFF
>TRBV29-1|TRBJ2-7
CSVGQGPHEQYF
>TRBV5-6|TRBJ1-1
CASSLKGAGTEAFF
>TRBV5-8|TRBJ1-3
CASSPGQGVSGNTIYF
>TRBV20-1|TRBJ2-1
CSASTAREQFF
>TRBV5-1|TRBJ2-3
CASSYSVGLDTQYF
>TRBV24-1|TRBJ2-5
CATSPGLAGARQETQYF
>TRBV4-3|TRBJ1-5
CASSQVKGQPQHF
>TRBV18|TRBJ2-3
CASSRPAGSTDTQYF
>TRBV9|TRBJ2-3
CASSVSGSTDTQYF
>TRBV3-1|TRBJ2-6
CASSQSRGPSGANVLTF
>TRBV7-2|TRBJ2-1
CASSPFKLAGEQFF
>TRBV6-4|TRBJ2-2
CASSVRTGLTGELFF
>TRBV28|TRBJ2-1
CASSANSIGGPEAFNEQFF
>TRBV4-3|TRBJ2-3
CASSQDFGDSTDTQYF
>TRBV20-1|TRBJ1-2
CSARQEANYGYTF
>TRBV7-2|TRBJ2-7
CASSLVGSSYEQYF
>TRBV5-4|TRBJ2-3
CASSLGLRGDTQYF
>TRBV29-1|TRBJ2-5
CSVYGTGEETQYF
>TRBV15|TRBJ2-3
CATSRGLAVTDTQYF
>TRBV15|TRBJ1-4
CATSSYRGGEKLFF
>TRBV5-5|TRBJ2-2
CASSSIMGTGPITGELFF
>TRBV29-1|TRBJ2-1
CSVPIGAYNEQFF
>TRBV7-2|TRBJ2-7
CASSSLTGGPIYEQYF
>TRBV6-6|TRBJ2-7
CASGPERYEQYF
>TRBV10-3|TRBJ1-1
CAIMVNTEAFF
>TRBV24-1|TRBJ2-1
CATSDSGTTSYNEQFF
>TRBV7-3|TRBJ1-2
CASSPPNGRESGYTF
>TRBV5-6|TRBJ1-5
CASSFSPGRDSNQPQHF
>TRBV7-3|TRBJ2-3
CASSLRDRYTDTQYF
>TRBV6-1|TRBJ2-7
CASSRREPRSYEQYF
>TRBV28|TRBJ2-5
CASSLAGALETQYF
>TRBV9|TRBJ1-6
CASTTGQGRSPLHF
>TRBV28|TRBJ2-7
CASMRTSAYEQYF
>TRBV3-1|TRBJ2-6
CASSPQGTGSGANVLTF
>TRBV6-5|TRBJ2-1
CASSYSGLSTEQFF
>TRBV20-1|TRBJ2-2
CSATTQAGHTGELFF
>TRBV6-2/TRBV6-3|TRBJ2-2
CASTLQGLDDSGELFF
>TRBV5-1|TRBJ2-5
CASSLDRAETQYF